The 29 T cell receptor beta chains below all came from one sample that was sequenced in a study of cytomegalovirus exposure and HLA in healthy donors (dated by TCRdb to 2017 to 2019). The library was produced with the immunoSEQ multiplex PCR assay. For the multiplex PCR, a mixture combining 60 forward primers for TCR Vbeta segments and 13 reverse primers for TCR Jbeta segments was used. The table comes from immuneACCESS by way of TCRdb, which keeps in-frame sequences with V and J called. Part of the clones is missing from these tables; in studies checked, under half for an unresolved V gene and the rest for unknown reasons. In this sample the table shows over 200,000 clones, almost 85% of which occur a single time. The top ten clones comprise about 0.58% of the sample. The material sequenced was PBMCs. These receptors came from a woman in her forties in good health and CMV-seronegative.

The V and J genes are TRBV5-1 and TRBJ1-4; no firm D call. This CDR3 spans 15 amino acids. Trimming shortened V by 0 bases and J by 0 bases, and 6 bases separated the two germline ends. CDR1 is SGHRS and CDR2 is YFSETQ in the germline V gene. The CDR3 coding sequence is TGCGCCAGCAGCTTGGGTAGAGCAACTAATGAAAAACTGTTTTTT. It encodes CASSLGRATNEKLFF.

The V call is TRBV5-1, the J call TRBJ1-2; TRBD1 is a possible D gene (5 bases). V lost 1 base and J lost 5, with 15 bases in between. The CDR3 runs 15 residues. Germline V gives CDR1 SGHRS, CDR2 YFSETQ. The CDR3 DNA is TGCGCCAGCAGCTTGACGACTCCGGAGGGGTATGGCTACACCTTC. Its protein is CASSLTTPEGYGYTF.

The chain combines TRBV9 with TRBJ1-5; TRBD1 matches at 9 bases. Germline loops: CDR1 SGDLS, CDR2 YYNGEE. The CDR3 consists of 14 residues. Germline trimming cut 3 bases from V and 8 bases from J; bases unmatched to any gene: 6. The CDR3 spells CASSGGTGSKPQHF. In DNA, the CDR3 is TGTGCCAGCAGCGGAGGGACAGGGAGTAAGCCCCAGCATTTT.

CDR3: CASSEGTERNQPQHF. The CDR3 DNA reads TGTGCCAGCAGCGAGGGGACAGAACGCAATCAGCCCCAGCATTTT. The rearrangement links TRBV9 to TRBJ1-5; 7 bases fit TRBD1. The CDR3 sequence is 15 residues long. Trimming took 3 bases from V and 2 from J; bases not matched to a gene: 5. CDR1 is SGDLS and CDR2 is YYNGEE in the germline V gene.

The chain links TRBV5-6 to TRBJ2-3; 9 bases agree with TRBD2. With V trimmed by 4 bases and J by 0 bases, 12 bases remained unmatched. CDR1 and CDR2 from the germline V gene are SGHDT and YYEEEE. The CDR3 is 18 amino acids. Here the CDR3 DNA reads TGTGCCAGCAGCGCCGGTTGGTCTAGCGGGGTAAGCACAGATACGCAGTATTTT. Its protein is CASSAGWSSGVSTDTQYF.

V usage is TRBV19 and J usage is TRBJ1-5; 7 bases fit TRBD1. The trim removed 4 bases at V and 9 bases at J, leaving 12 bases unmatched. The CDR3 length is 15 residues. Germline values: CDR1 LNHDA, CDR2 SQIVND (reference sequence). The CDR3 DNA is TGTGCCAGTAGTAACCGGGACAGCGGCTCAGGGCCCCAGCATTTT. Amino acid sequence: CASSNRDSGSGPQHF.

The chain joins TRBV7-8 to TRBJ1-6, with a possible D match to TRBD1 (6 bases). The CDR3 spans 13 residues. Trimming left V 5 bases short and J 6 bases short, with 8 bases between. The germline V gene has CDR1 SGHVS and CDR2 FQNEAQ. The CDR3 loop is CASSRGGNSPLHF. The CDR3 nucleotides are TGTGCCAGCAGCCGAGGGGGTAATTCACCCCTCCACTTT.

The chain links TRBV7-9 to TRBJ1-1, with D uncertain. The germline V and J ends were trimmed by 8 bases and 2 bases, with 15 bases remaining between them. CDR1 is SEHNR and CDR2 is FQNEAQ in the germline V gene (reference sequence). This CDR3 spans 14 amino acids. In DNA form, the CDR3 reads TGTGCCAGCCGAACCGGCAGAGGCAACACTGAAGCTTTCTTT. It specifies CASRTGRGNTEAFF.

CDR3 DNA: TGTGCCAGCTCACCGGGGCTTAATCAGCCCCAGCATTTT. Residues: CASSPGLNQPQHF. The chain links TRBV18 to TRBJ1-5; D is perhaps TRBD1 (5 bases). The CDR3 runs to 13 residues. The germline CDR1 and CDR2 sequences are KGHSH and LQKENI. Trimming stripped 3 bases from V and 4 bases from J, with 7 bases between.

The gene calls are TRBV7-6 and TRBJ2-3; tentative D call: TRBD1 (6 bases). CDR1 SGHVS and CDR2 FNYEAQ come from the germline V gene. V was clipped by 5 bases and J by 2 bases, with 26 bases between them. The CDR3 is made up of 19 amino acids. CDR3 in DNA: TGTGCCAGCAGCACACCTAGGCGCACAGGGCCTAACTTCACAGATACGCAGTATTTT. Translating gives CASSTPRRTGPNFTDTQYF.

V and J are TRBV12-5 and TRBJ2-1; 8 bases map to TRBD1. Germline CDR1 LGHNT, CDR2 FRNRAP. There are 19 residues in the CDR3. V shed 2 bases, J shed 5 bases, and the junction held 17 bases outside the gene matches. The CDR3 protein is CASGLTHSDRVWANNEQFF. The CDR3 DNA reads as TGTGCTAGTGGTTTGACCCATTCGGACAGGGTATGGGCTAACAATGAGCAGTTCTTC.

V usage is TRBV5-1 and J usage is TRBJ1-1; no clear D. The V end was cut by 0 bases, the J end by 0 bases, with 9 bases between. Germline values: CDR1 SGHRS, CDR2 YFSETQ. The CDR3 is 15 amino acids. CDR3 region: CASSLVGNMNTEAFF. DNA for the CDR3: TGCGCCAGCAGCTTGGTCGGGAACATGAACACTGAAGCTTTCTTT.

The J gene is TRBJ1-3, the V gene TRBV7-2; 7 positions agree with TRBD1. The V and J ends lost 6 bases and 4 bases, in that order; junction bases with no gene match: 6. The germline V gene has CDR1 SGHTA and CDR2 FQGNSA. This CDR3 spans 14 amino acids. CDR3 DNA sequence: TGTGCCAGCAGGGAGGGGGCGCGGGGAAACACCATATATTTT. This gives the protein CASREGARGNTIYF.

The chain links TRBV5-1 to TRBJ1-5; D gene unclear. The CDR3 length is 15 residues. Trimming stripped 0 bases from V and 7 bases from J, with 14 bases between. In germline, CDR1 is SGHRS, CDR2 YFSETQ. CDR3 nucleotides: TGCGCCAGCAGCTTGGAGGGCATGGGAGGCCAGCCCCAGCATTTT. Translating it yields CASSLEGMGGQPQHF.

The chain carries TRBV30 and TRBJ1-1; maybe TRBD1 (5 bases). Germline values: CDR1 GTSNPN, CDR2 SVGIG (reference sequence). The CDR3 is made up of 12 amino acids. V was cut by 3 bases and J by 7 bases, with 12 bases left in between. The CDR3 reads CAWSAGGGEAFF. For the CDR3, the DNA is TGTGCCTGGAGCGCGGGGGGGGGTGAAGCTTTCTTT. Full variable domain (outside the CDR3, taken from reference TRBV30 and TRBJ1-1): SQTIHQWPATLVQPVGSPLSLECTVEGTSNPNLYWYRQAAGRGLQLLFYSVGIGQISSEVPQNLSASRPQDRQFILSSKKLLLSDSGFYLCAWSAGGGEAFFGQGTRLTVV.

This rearrangement joins TRBV7-3 to TRBJ2-2; possibly TRBD1 for D (6 bases). Trimming left V 5 bases short and J 6 bases short, with 13 bases between. The germline CDR1 and CDR2 sequences are SGHTA and FQGTGA. The CDR3 has 14 residues. CDR3 DNA sequence: TGTGCCAGCAGCGGGGACATTCAGTCCGGGGAGCTGTTTTTT. This gives the protein CASSGDIQSGELFF. The complete variable domain, with remaining parts taken from reference TRBV7-3 and TRBJ2-2, reads GAGVSQTPSNKVTEKGKYVELRCDPISGHTALYWYRQSLGQGPEFLIYFQGTGAADDSGLPNDRFFAVRPEGSVSTLKIQRTERGDSAVYLCASSGDIQSGELFFGEGSRLTVL.

The gene calls are TRBV5-1 and TRBJ1-1; a weak D match, TRBD1 (6 bases). CDR1 SGHRS and CDR2 YFSETQ come from the germline V gene. CDR3 length: 15 residues. V lost 3 bases and J 5 bases, leaving 17 bases between the germline ends. This CDR3 reads CASSWGGRTGTEAFF. The DNA of the CDR3 is TGCGCCAGCAGCTGGGGGGGGCGGACGGGGACTGAAGCTTTCTTT.

This sequence joins TRBV4-1 and TRBJ1-6, with D tentatively TRBD1 (5 bases). Between the trimmed V and J ends, which lost 4 bases and 8 bases, there was a span of 21 bases. CDR1 is MGHRA, CDR2 YSYEKL, per germline. This CDR3 has 17 amino acids. The CDR3 region is CASSPDWWEGKDSPLHF. For the CDR3, the DNA is TGCGCCAGCAGCCCAGACTGGTGGGAGGGGAAGGATTCACCCCTCCACTTT.

The chain joins TRBV7-6 to TRBJ2-6, with 11 bases fitting TRBD2. Trimming took 5 bases from V and 3 from J; bases not matched to a gene: 9. The CDR3 sequence is 18 residues long. Germline V lookup: CDR1 SGHVS, CDR2 FNYEAQ. DNA of the CDR3: TGTGCCAGCAGCCCCATTAGCGGGGGGGCGGGTGGGGCCAACGTCCTGACTTTC. It translates to CASSPISGGAGGANVLTF.

The rearrangement uses TRBV7-3 and TRBJ2-1; no reliable D call. V lost 1 base and J lost 7, with 8 bases in between. This CDR3 region has 13 residues. Germline assignment: CDR1 SGHTA and CDR2 FQGTGA. For the CDR3, the DNA is TGTGCCAGCAGCTTAATTCGGTATAATGAGCAGTTCTTC. Translation gives CASSLIRYNEQFF. The entire variable domain, with the rest obtained from reference TRBV7-3 and TRBJ2-1, is as follows: GAGVSQTPSNKVTEKGKYVELRCDPISGHTALYWYRQSLGQGPEFLIYFQGTGAADDSGLPNDRFFAVRPEGSVSTLKIQRTERGDSAVYLCASSLIRYNEQFFGPGTRLTVL.

This clone was seen more than once but under ten times. V is TRBV25-1 and J is TRBJ1-2; tentatively, D is TRBD1 (6 bases). Germline CDR1 is MGHDK and CDR2 is SYGVNS. Trimming left V 5 bases short and J 8 bases short, with 18 bases between. CDR3 size: 14 residues. Here the CDR3 reads CASSWAMGAGGYTF. The CDR3 nucleotides are TGTGCCAGCAGTTGGGCTATGGGGGCTGGGGGCTACACCTTC.

The chain is built from TRBV7-7 and TRBJ2-1; the D gene is possibly TRBD1 (6 bases). The CDR3 extends over 14 amino acids. Germline-derived CDR1 and CDR2 are SSHAT and FNYEAQ (reference sequence). The CDR3: CASLLDRKTNEQFF. The CDR3, as DNA: TGTGCTAGCCTCCTCGACAGGAAAACAAATGAGCAGTTCTTC.

The CDR3 DNA is TGTGCCAGCAGTACCCTAAGTTCAGGGGCGTTCTCCTACGAGCAGTACTTC. Translated, it gives CASSTLSSGAFSYEQYF. J is TRBJ2-7 and V is TRBV2, with a weak D call TRBD1 (6 bases). V gave up 5 bases and J gave up 0 bases, with 20 bases separating them. There are 17 residues in the CDR3. Germline-derived CDR1 and CDR2 are SNHLY and FYNNEI.

A single count supports this clone. This chain uses TRBV6-4 with TRBJ1-2; D unresolved. Germline loops: CDR1 MRHNA, CDR2 SNTAGT. V was pared by 8 bases and J by 4 bases, with 17 bases between. The CDR3 is 14 residues long. As DNA, the CDR3 is TGTGCCAGCTCATCCGGGGAGGTTGGCTATGGCTACACCTTC. It codes for CASSSGEVGYGYTF.

The chain uses TRBV5-4 and TRBJ2-5, with 7 bases matching TRBD1. This CDR3 has 14 amino acids. Germline CDR1 SGHNT, CDR2 YYREEE (reference sequence). The trim removed 5 bases at V and 3 bases at J, leaving 7 bases unmatched. The CDR3 DNA sequence: TGTGCCAGCAGAGCTCCGGGACAGAAAGAGACCCAGTACTTC. It codes for CASRAPGQKETQYF.

Points on this clone: A read error may produce the germline difference seen at one junction end. The rearrangement links TRBV7-9 to TRBJ2-2; 9 bases are a match to TRBD2. Germline V gene data show CDR1 as SEHNR and CDR2 as FQNEAQ (reference sequence). The CDR3 spans 15 residues. The CDR3 DNA reads as TGTGCCAGCAGCATAGCGGGGGCCGATACCGGGGAGCTGTTTTTT. It yields the protein CASSIAGADTGELFF.

V and J are TRBV30 and TRBJ1-5, with D uncertain. Trimming stripped 0 bases from V and 6 bases from J, with 6 bases between. This CDR3 region has 12 residues. The germline gives CDR1 GTSNPN, CDR2 SVGIG (reference sequence). The CDR3 DNA follows: TGTGCCTGGAGTGTACTCGGTCAGCCCCAGCATTTT. It translates to CAWSVLGQPQHF.

V usage is TRBV6-5 and J usage is TRBJ1-1, with 7 bases lining up with TRBD1. Unmatched junction bases numbered 7, after V lost 2 bases and J lost 1 base. The germline gives CDR1 MNHEY, CDR2 SVGAGI. This CDR3 region has 16 residues. Here the CDR3 DNA reads TGTGCCAGCAGTTACACCCGGACAGGCGGGAACACTGAAGCTTTCTTT. It is translated as CASSYTRTGGNTEAFF.

This clone is a singleton in its sample. This rearrangement joins TRBV29-1 to TRBJ2-3; 8 bases map to TRBD2. V dropped 3 bases and J dropped 4; count of bases not matched to a gene: 9. The CDR3 is made up of 15 amino acids. CDR1 is SQVTM and CDR2 is ANQGSEA in the germline V gene. The DNA for the CDR3 is TGCAGCGTTGACGCTCGGGGGGGCCCTTCAGATACGCAGTATTTT. Residues: CSVDARGGPSDTQYF.